This T cell receptor (beta chain) was identified in a study of cytomegalovirus exposure and HLA in healthy donors. The V and J ends lost 0 bases and 9 bases, in that order; junction bases with no gene match: 9. The CDR3 contains 17 residues. CDR1 and CDR2 from the germline V gene are LGHNA and YSLEER. PCR primers comprised 60 Vbeta and 13 Jbeta primers. Data came from immunoSEQ multiplex PCR; TCRdb stores just in-frame clones and leaves some out. The table records approximately 130,000 clones, around three quarters of them present only once. This receptor was obtained from a man aged 25 to 40 in good health and CMV-seronegative. The material sequenced was PBMCs. The chain recombines TRBV4-3 with TRBJ1-4, with 11 nucleotides matching TRBD1. The CDR3 is CASSQESQGQGGKKLFF. In DNA, the CDR3 is TGCGCCAGCAGCCAAGAAAGTCAGGGACAGGGGGGCAAAAAACTGTTTTTT.